Below are 6 T cell receptor beta chains sequenced from a single sample in a study of OX40 agonist ivuxolimab in advanced cancers. Profiling relied on immunoSEQ multiplex PCR, and the TCRdb table lists in-frame clones only, not all of them. Of about 20,000 clones in the sample, 65% to 85% are singletons; the top ten hold about a fifth. The material was CD4+ or CD8+ T cells sorted from blood, obtained in a trial of the OX40 agonist ivuxolimab. Receptor source: an adult with an advanced solid tumor such as melanoma, head and neck, liver or kidney cancer.

The gene calls are TRBV11-2 and TRBJ2-7; D gene ambiguous. The CDR3 sequence is 13 residues long. Trimming removed 6 bases from V and 3 bases from J, with 12 bases in between. CDR1 is SGHAT, CDR2 FQNNGV, per germline. CDR3 sequence: CASRPGPNYEQYF. In DNA, the CDR3 is TGTGCCAGCAGACCCGGGCCCAACTACGAGCAGTACTTC.

The chain is built from TRBV7-9 and TRBJ2-7; 8 nucleotides agree with TRBD1. V shed 4 bases, J shed 4 bases, and the junction held 6 bases outside the gene matches. Germline assignment: CDR1 SEHNR and CDR2 FQNEAQ (reference sequence). The CDR3 has 14 amino acids. CDR3 in DNA: TGTGCCAGCAGCTCGACAGGGGCAGGGTACGAGCAGTACTTC. Protein sequence: CASSSTGAGYEQYF.

This chain links TRBV28 with TRBJ1-1; D is perhaps TRBD1 (6 bases). Trimming left V 5 bases short and J 6 bases short, with 19 bases between. The CDR3 is 15 amino acids. Germline lookup yields CDR1 MDHEN and CDR2 SYDVKM. The CDR3 spells CASSPNYRARAEAFF. The CDR3 bases are TGTGCCAGCAGTCCGAACTACAGGGCCCGGGCTGAAGCTTTCTTT.

The V and J genes are TRBV27 and TRBJ1-2, with 7 bases aligning to TRBD1. Germline V gene lookup returns CDR1 MNHEY and CDR2 SMNVEV (reference sequence). V shed 8 bases and J 6 bases; nucleotides not matched to a gene: 15. This CDR3 is 15 amino acids long. CDR3 amino acids: CASGDPGTGVHGYTF. CDR3 DNA: TGTGCCAGCGGGGACCCGGGAACAGGGGTTCATGGCTACACCTTC.

This clone was picked up one time. The V and J genes are TRBV2 and TRBJ1-1; no clear D gene. Trimming removed 6 bases from V and 4 bases from J, with 21 bases in between. Looked up from germline, CDR1 is SNHLY and CDR2 is FYNNEI. This CDR3 has 16 amino acids. The CDR3 loop reads CASRAPVKAGITEAFF. The CDR3 DNA sequence: TGTGCCAGCAGGGCCCCGGTTAAGGCGGGGATCACTGAAGCTTTCTTT.

The chain carries TRBV6-6 and TRBJ2-4; D ambiguous. CDR3 length: 11 amino acids. V lost 6 bases and J lost 8, with 8 bases in between. Germline CDR1 reads MNHNY; CDR2 reads SVGAGI (reference sequence). Here the CDR3 reads CASRVSDIQYF. The CDR3 DNA follows: TGTGCCAGCAGGGTTTCAGACATTCAGTACTTC.